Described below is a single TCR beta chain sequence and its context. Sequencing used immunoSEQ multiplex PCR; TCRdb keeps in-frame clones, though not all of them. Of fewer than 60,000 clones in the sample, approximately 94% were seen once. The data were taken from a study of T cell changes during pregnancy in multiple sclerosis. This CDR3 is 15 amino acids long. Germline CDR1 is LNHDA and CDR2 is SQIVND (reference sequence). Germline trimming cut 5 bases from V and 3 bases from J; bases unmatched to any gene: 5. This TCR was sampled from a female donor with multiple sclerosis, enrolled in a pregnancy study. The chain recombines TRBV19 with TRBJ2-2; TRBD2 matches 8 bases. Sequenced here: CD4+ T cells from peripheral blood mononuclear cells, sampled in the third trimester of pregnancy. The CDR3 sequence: CASSGSGGHTGELFF. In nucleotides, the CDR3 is TGTGCCAGTAGTGGGAGCGGGGGTCACACCGGGGAGCTGTTTTTT.